The 28 T cell receptor beta chains below all came from one sample that was sequenced in a study of T cell responses to AZD1222 COVID-19 vaccine. Assay: immunoSEQ multiplex PCR; the TCRdb copy retains only in-frame clones and omits some. The sample shows 150,000 or so clones, about 93% of them seen only once. The specimen comprised peripheral blood, sampled on day 0 of AZD1222 vaccination. Receptors originate from an adult in good health.

This chain joins TRBV10-2 and TRBJ2-2, with 9 bases identical to TRBD1. This CDR3 has 15 residues. Germline V gene data show CDR1 as WSHSY and CDR2 as SAAADI. V lost 4 bases to trimming and J lost 8 bases; unmatched junction nucleotides: 8. This chain's CDR3 is CASSGGQGKRGELFF. CDR3 coding DNA: TGCGCCAGCAGTGGTGGACAGGGGAAGCGGGGGGAGCTGTTTTTT.

This clone was counted a few times. This chain joins TRBV7-8 and TRBJ2-7; TRBD1 matches 8 bases. Germline CDR1 SGHVS, CDR2 FQNEAQ. This CDR3 spans 15 amino acids. The junction had 9 bases not matched to a gene; V was cut back by 5 bases and J by 3 bases. The CDR3 nucleotides are TGTGCCAGCAGCATGCAGACAGGGGCAATCTACGAGCAGTACTTC. Protein sequence: CASSMQTGAIYEQYF.

The chain employs TRBV15 and TRBJ2-6, with TRBD2 matching 14 bases. Losses at the gene ends were 3 bases for V and 3 bases for J; bases not matched to a gene: 4. Germline V CDR1 and CDR2: LNHNV, YYDKDF (reference sequence). The CDR3 spans 18 residues. CDR3 coding DNA: TGTGCCACCAGCAGTCCGGGACTAGCGGGAGATGGGGCCAACGTCCTGACTTTC. Encoded protein: CATSSPGLAGDGANVLTF.

The chain combines TRBV12-3 or TRBV12-4 with TRBJ1-3; D unclear. The CDR3 contains 13 residues. Trimming stripped 1 base from V and 6 bases from J, with 7 bases between. CDR3 region: CASSLELLNTIYF. CDR3 bases: TGTGCCAGCAGTTTAGAACTGCTAAACACCATATATTTT.

This clone was recorded once. The V call is TRBV10-3, the J call TRBJ2-1, with TRBD2 matching 8 bases. The CDR3 spans 13 residues. Germline V gives CDR1 ENHRY, CDR2 SYGVKD. The V gene end was trimmed by 5 bases and the J gene end by 4 bases; junction bases not matched to a gene: 1. Here the CDR3 reads CAISLAGYNEQFF. The DNA for the CDR3 is TGTGCCATCAGTTTAGCGGGGTACAATGAGCAGTTCTTC.

This chain uses TRBV5-1 with TRBJ2-7, with 12 bases matching TRBD2. Germline V gene lookup returns CDR1 SGHRS and CDR2 YFSETQ. V shed 5 bases, J shed 4 bases, and the junction held 4 bases outside the gene matches. This CDR3 spans 14 amino acids. CDR3 sequence (DNA): TGCGCCAGCAGGACTAGCGGGAGTCTGTACGAGCAGTACTTC. Translation: CASRTSGSLYEQYF.

This rearrangement joins TRBV5-6 to TRBJ2-3; D might be TRBD2 (5 bases). The germline CDR1 and CDR2 sequences are SGHDT and YYEEEE. The CDR3 consists of 16 residues. V gave up 0 bases and J gave up 0 bases, with 11 bases separating them. The CDR3 DNA reads TGTGCCAGCAGCTTGGGGGCCGGACTCAGCACAGATACGCAGTATTTT. It translates to CASSLGAGLSTDTQYF.

The chain recombines TRBV19 with TRBJ1-5; D ambiguous. The germline V gene encodes CDR1 LNHDA and CDR2 SQIVND (reference sequence). This CDR3 spans 18 amino acids. V was trimmed by 3 bases and J by 0 bases, leaving 18 bases between them. The DNA for the CDR3 is TGTGCCAGTAGTATTAACAGCCCAAGAGGTTATAGCAATCAGCCCCAGCATTTT. Residues: CASSINSPRGYSNQPQHF.

The gene calls are TRBV6-1 and TRBJ2-1; 13 nucleotides line up with TRBD2. Germline lookup yields CDR1 MNHNS and CDR2 SASEGT. The length of the CDR3 is 19 residues. Germline trimming cut 3 bases from V and 2 bases from J; bases unmatched to any gene: 10. Written as DNA, the CDR3 is TGTGCCAGCAGTGACACTAGCGGGAGGGCCGGCCTAGCCTACAATGAGCAGTTCTTC. This encodes CASSDTSGRAGLAYNEQFF.

The chain has TRBV5-1 and TRBJ2-5, with D perhaps given as TRBD1 or TRBD2 (6 bases each). Trimming cost V 0 bases and J 4 bases, with 16 bases left between them. CDR1 and CDR2 from the germline V gene are SGHRS and YFSETQ. The CDR3 has 16 residues. The CDR3: CASSLGVRLGGETQYF. As DNA, the CDR3 is TGCGCCAGCAGCTTGGGGGTACGACTAGGGGGAGAGACCCAGTACTTC.

This chain connects TRBV19 to TRBJ2-3, with TRBD1 matching over 7 bases. The trim removed 2 bases at V and 3 bases at J, leaving 8 bases unmatched. The CDR3 is made up of 16 amino acids. CDR1 and CDR2 (germline): LNHDA, SQIVND (reference sequence). The CDR3 loop reads CASSIRGGDWTDTQYF. DNA of the CDR3: TGTGCCAGTAGTATACGAGGGGGCGATTGGACAGATACGCAGTATTTT.

The gene calls are TRBV9 and TRBJ1-3, with a weak D call TRBD1 (6 bases). Per the germline V gene, CDR1 is SGDLS and CDR2 is YYNGEE. CDR3 length equals 18 residues. V was cut by 4 bases and J by 0 bases, with 20 bases left in between. CDR3 nucleotide sequence: TGTGCCAGCAGCTCCCACCGGGACACGGCGAGCTCTGGAAACACCATATATTTT. The encoded protein is CASSSHRDTASSGNTIYF.

The gene calls are TRBV19 and TRBJ1-1; D not resolved. The germline gives CDR1 LNHDA, CDR2 SQIVND (reference sequence). Trimming removed 3 bases from V and 1 base from J, with 12 bases in between. The CDR3 consists of 15 residues. The CDR3: CASSMEGAANTEAFF. The CDR3 DNA is TGTGCCAGTAGTATGGAGGGTGCTGCGAACACTGAAGCTTTCTTT.

The chain carries TRBV6-1 and TRBJ2-7, with 7 positions matching TRBD2. There are 15 residues in the CDR3. Germline CDR1 MNHNS, CDR2 SASEGT. V was clipped by 7 bases and J by 0 bases; unmatched bases: 9. The CDR3 bases are TGTGCCAGCACCCCGAGCGGGGCCACCTCCTACGAGCAGTACTTC. It codes for CASTPSGATSYEQYF.

This clone showed up just once. The chain is built from TRBV9 and TRBJ2-7; no reliable D call. The CDR3 runs 15 residues. Germline CDR1 reads SGDLS; CDR2 reads YYNGEE. Trimming pared 0 bases from V and 0 bases from J, leaving 10 bases between. The CDR3 DNA reads TGTGCCAGCAGCGTAGCTGATAGTAGCTCCTACGAGCAGTACTTC. This codes for CASSVADSSSYEQYF.

The chain combines TRBV20-1 with TRBJ1-5, with unresolved D. Trimming cost V 2 bases and J 9 bases, with 8 bases left between them. Germline values: CDR1 DFQATT, CDR2 SNEGSKA (reference sequence). CDR3 length: 11 amino acids. CDR3 in amino acids: CSARSDGPQHF. The DNA of the CDR3 is TGCAGTGCTAGATCAGACGGGCCCCAGCATTTT.

The CDR3: CASRSHRLGNEKLFF. The CDR3 nucleotides read TGTGCCAGCAGATCCCACCGATTAGGAAATGAAAAACTGTTTTTT. The chain carries TRBV13 and TRBJ1-4; unclear D gene. Looked up from germline, CDR1 is PRHDT and CDR2 is FYEKMQ (reference sequence). The CDR3 is 15 residues long. The V and J ends lost 6 bases and 5 bases respectively, with 16 bases between them.

The chain employs TRBV15 and TRBJ1-2; TRBD1 might be the D (5 bases). Germline lookup yields CDR1 LNHNV and CDR2 YYDKDF (reference sequence). Trimming took 1 base from V and 4 from J, leaving 10 bases between them. This CDR3 has 14 amino acids. This CDR3 reads CATSRGGWGYGYTF. The CDR3 DNA reads TGTGCCACCAGCAGAGGGGGCTGGGGCTATGGCTACACCTTC.

The chain uses TRBV5-6 and TRBJ2-1; TRBD2 aligns across 7 bases. The CDR3 runs 15 residues. Trimming cost V 1 base and J 8 bases; bases outside gene matches: 9. Germline values: CDR1 SGHDT, CDR2 YYEEEE. The CDR3 here is CASSLFQTSVDEQFF. CDR3 bases: TGTGCCAGCAGCTTGTTCCAAACTAGCGTCGATGAGCAGTTCTTC.

The CDR3 DNA follows: TGTGCCAGTAGTAATACAGGGGAAAGAAGCAATCAGCCCCAGCATTTT. Protein sequence: CASSNTGERSNQPQHF. The J gene is TRBJ1-5, the V gene TRBV19, with 7 bases matching TRBD1. There are 16 residues in the CDR3. The V gene end was trimmed by 4 bases and the J gene end by 1 base; junction bases not matched to a gene: 7. Germline loops: CDR1 LNHDA, CDR2 SQIVND (reference sequence). The full variable domain, its missing parts supplied by reference TRBV19 and TRBJ1-5, is DGGITQSPKYLFRKEGQNVTLSCEQNLNHDAMYWYRQDPGQGLRLIYYSQIVNDFQKGDIAEGYSVSREKKESFPLTVTSAQKNPTAFYLCASSNTGERSNQPQHFGDGTRLSIL.

A single count supports this clone. The V gene is TRBV6-1, the J gene TRBJ1-1; D gene ambiguous. Germline assignment: CDR1 MNHNS and CDR2 SASEGT. Trimming removed 0 bases at V and 0 bases at J, with 17 bases between. This CDR3 spans 18 amino acids. CDR3 amino acids: CASSEALRVRGMNTEAFF. The CDR3 region has the DNA TGTGCCAGCAGTGAAGCCTTGAGGGTGAGAGGTATGAACACTGAAGCTTTCTTT.

In DNA, the CDR3 is TGTGCCAGCAGCTTAGGGGCAGGGATCGGCTCCTACGAGCAGTACTTC. Residues: CASSLGAGIGSYEQYF. The chain links TRBV7-8 to TRBJ2-7, with D maybe TRBD1 (5 bases). Trimming removed 1 base at V and 0 bases at J, with 13 bases between. This CDR3 region has 16 residues. Germline-derived CDR1 and CDR2 are SGHVS and FQNEAQ.

The genes are TRBV5-4 and TRBJ2-1, with 13 bases matching TRBD2. The CDR3 has 16 residues. J gave up 10 bases and V 4 bases, and 11 bases lay outside the gene matches. Germline CDR1 reads SGHNT; CDR2 reads YYREEE (reference sequence). The CDR3 spells CASSPPPGLAGLEQFF. CDR3 in DNA: TGTGCCAGCAGCCCCCCTCCGGGACTAGCGGGACTAGAGCAGTTCTTC.

The chain employs TRBV10-3 and TRBJ2-2; 7 nucleotides line up with TRBD2. From germline, CDR1 is ENHRY and CDR2 SYGVKD. V dropped 7 bases and J dropped 8; count of bases not matched to a gene: 10. This CDR3 contains 14 residues. The CDR3 DNA sequence: TGTGCCATCAACCAGCGGGATAAGGGTGGGGAGCTGTTTTTT. Protein: CAINQRDKGGELFF.

V is TRBV28 and J is TRBJ2-4, with 7 bases identical to TRBD2. From germline, CDR1 is MDHEN and CDR2 SYDVKM. Unmatched junction bases numbered 0, after V lost 8 bases and J lost 5 bases. This CDR3 is built from 11 residues. The CDR3 sequence: CASGGENIQYF. The CDR3 DNA sequence: TGTGCCAGCGGGGGGGAAAACATTCAGTACTTC.

This sequence joins TRBV6-5 and TRBJ2-3; 7 bases map to TRBD1. There are 15 residues in the CDR3. Trimming took 5 bases from V and 5 from J; bases not matched to a gene: 10. Germline CDR1 reads MNHEY; CDR2 reads SVGAGI. CDR3 loop: CASSIFTGARDTQYF. Written as DNA, the CDR3 is TGTGCCAGCAGTATATTTACAGGGGCGCGAGATACGCAGTATTTT.

This sequence joins TRBV27 and TRBJ1-5, with unresolved D. Germline CDR1 and CDR2: MNHEY and SMNVEV (reference sequence). This CDR3 region has 14 residues. V lost 3 bases, J lost 5 bases, and 11 bases lay in between. The CDR3, as DNA: TGTGCCAGCAGTTTCCTAGGGAAAGATCAGCCCCAGCATTTT. As protein: CASSFLGKDQPQHF.

V gene TRBV9 combines with J gene TRBJ1-4; no reliable D call. CDR1 and CDR2 from the germline V gene are SGDLS and YYNGEE. This CDR3 spans 15 amino acids. Between the trimmed V and J ends, which lost 0 bases and 8 bases, there was a span of 14 bases. Here the CDR3 reads CASSVGPGYYEKLFF. The CDR3 nucleotides read TGTGCCAGCAGCGTAGGTCCGGGTTATTACGAAAAACTGTTTTTT.